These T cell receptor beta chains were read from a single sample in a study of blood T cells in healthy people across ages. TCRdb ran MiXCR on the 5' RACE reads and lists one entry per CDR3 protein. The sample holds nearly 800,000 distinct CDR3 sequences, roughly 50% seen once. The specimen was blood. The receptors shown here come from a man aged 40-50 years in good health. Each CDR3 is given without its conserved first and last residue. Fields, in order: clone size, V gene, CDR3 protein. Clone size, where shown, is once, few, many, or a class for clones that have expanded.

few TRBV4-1 ASSQGFSGEQY
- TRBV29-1 SVAGTGDQPQH
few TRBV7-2 ASSLGVEGFQY
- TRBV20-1 SASLLLQETYEQY
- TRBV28 ASSSTNTIY
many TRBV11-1 ASSSRLLGSSYNEQF
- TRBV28 ASSRRAGARNSPLH
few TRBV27 ASSLSGRGGPDTQY
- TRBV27 ASSLLVGTGYHEQF
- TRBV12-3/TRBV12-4 ASSTWGVSYEQY
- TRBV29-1 SAEWGPRTDTQY
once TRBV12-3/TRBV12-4 ASSFGLGPKEQY
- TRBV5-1 ASSASGGTVRETQY
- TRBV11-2 ASSRGVLAGGPTGTDTQY
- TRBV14 ASSQSAYGYT
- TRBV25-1 ASSEWTGWPPDTQY
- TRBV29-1 SAEVETQY
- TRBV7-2 ASSRWAEPSSYEQY
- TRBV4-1 ASSTDLRVGTQY
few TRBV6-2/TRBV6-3 ASRPVARETQY
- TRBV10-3 AISESAVQGTNEQY
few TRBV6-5 ASSGTPGANVLT
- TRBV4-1 ASSQEKGVAYGYT
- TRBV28 ASSFGGSGNEQY
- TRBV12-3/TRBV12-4 ASTQTVGAMYEQY
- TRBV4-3 ASSQEHDSWVYEQY
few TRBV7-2 AIIGGSFFNEQF
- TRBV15 ATSRDARGSPGELF
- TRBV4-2 ASSPWTKNEQF
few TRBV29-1 SVKGADTQY
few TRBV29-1 SVEESVGFSYEQY
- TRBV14 ASSQPSDDEQF
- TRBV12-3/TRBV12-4 ASGSSTAYEQY
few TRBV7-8 ASSFRPGLGSRDTQY
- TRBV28 ASNLKVAGGNSGANVLT
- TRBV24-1 ATSDTGHPSNEQF
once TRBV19 ASSMYGSSGANVLT
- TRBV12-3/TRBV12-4 ASSSNSGANVLT
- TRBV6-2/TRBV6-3 ASSSPSEIDTQY
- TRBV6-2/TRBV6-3 ASIDDRSKRNEQF
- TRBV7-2 ASSFSSQGGYT
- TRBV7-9 ASSLFASGSNEQF
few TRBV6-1 ASNVGSRTDTQY
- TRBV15 ATSRDDGGNQPQH
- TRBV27 ASSLSGTGLSSPLH
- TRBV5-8 ASSSRTSGSLDTQY
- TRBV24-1 ATAETAGLSETQY
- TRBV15 ATSREVRGGGNTIY
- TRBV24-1 ATSGTYGYT
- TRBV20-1 SAARSGRPGGGYT
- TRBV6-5 ASSYQDTGELF